This T cell receptor beta chain was documented in a study of blood T cell repertoires in COVID-19. Study background: Spain, Italy and the United States supplied samples that represented acute and convalescent COVID-19. Sources were T cells, B-cell-depleted T cells, or PBMCs; the material itself was cDNA or gDNA.

Original data processing: Estimation of nucleated cell counts relied on the amplification of reference gene primers. Clones were sequenced by immunoSEQ multiplex PCR, and TCRdb holds only the in-frame ones, with some missing. V, J and clone size are those of that table, while D and trimming were read from the DNA. The repertoire has 150,000 or so clones, roughly 87% of them found once; the top ten carry approximately 3.8%. V shed 7 bases and J 5 bases; nucleotides not matched to a gene: 11. Germline V CDR1 and CDR2: MNHEY, SMNVEV (reference sequence). The CDR3 is 16 amino acids. V is TRBV27 and J is TRBJ1-6; 7 bases match TRBD1. Sequenced material: PBMCs or T cells enriched from blood (not recorded which). The TCR originated in a woman aged 35 to 49 who had been exposed to COVID-19. The DNA of the CDR3 is TGTGCCAGCACCTCAGGGGGTTTCTGGGATAATTCACCCCTCCACTTT. This codes for CASTSGGFWDNSPLHF.